Each of the 6 T cell receptor beta chains below was sequenced from the same sample in a study of blood T cell repertoires in COVID-19. TCRdb's table, derived via immunoSEQ multiplex PCR, lists solely in-frame clones and lacks some. The data show about 83,000 clones, about 88% seen once. Material for sequencing was peripheral blood. The receptors shown here come from a woman of 80 years or more with active or convalescent COVID-19.

The chain couples TRBV7-9 to TRBJ1-1; D is undetermined. Germline V gene data show CDR1 as SEHNR and CDR2 as FQNEAQ (reference sequence). This CDR3 spans 15 amino acids. Trimming cost V 4 bases and J 1 base, with 13 bases left between them. The CDR3 region has the DNA TGTGCCAGCAGCTCCGACTTGGCCAGGAACACTGAAGCTTTCTTT. Amino acid sequence: CASSSDLARNTEAFF.

The chain carries TRBV5-1 and TRBJ2-2, with 14 bases identical to TRBD2. J was trimmed by 0 bases and V by 0 bases; bases with no gene match: 7. The CDR3 is made up of 20 amino acids. CDR1 SGHRS and CDR2 YFSETQ come from the germline V gene. CDR3 sequence: CASSLDPGLAGGANTGELFF. The CDR3 DNA sequence: TGCGCCAGCAGCTTGGATCCCGGACTAGCGGGGGGAGCGAACACCGGGGAGCTGTTTTTT. Full variable domain (remainder filled in from reference TRBV5-1 and TRBJ2-2): KAGVTQTPRYLIKTRGQQVTLSCSPISGHRSVSWYQQTPGQGLQFLFEYFSETQRNKGNFPGRFSGRQFSNSRSEMNVSTLELGDSALYLCASSLDPGLAGGANTGELFFGEGSRLTVL.

The rearrangement uses TRBV24-1 and TRBJ2-5; perhaps TRBD2 as D (6 bases). Germline V gene sequence: CDR1 KGHDR, CDR2 SFDVKD. Trimming removed 2 bases from V and 2 bases from J, with 11 bases in between. The CDR3 sequence is 15 residues long. CDR3: CATSDSGSFQETQYF. The CDR3 nucleotides read TGTGCCACCAGTGATTCCGGGAGCTTTCAAGAGACCCAGTACTTC.

The chain links TRBV7-2 to TRBJ1-4; D is unclear. CDR3 length: 14 residues. Trimming cost V 2 bases and J 4 bases, with 8 bases left between them. The germline V gene encodes CDR1 SGHTA and CDR2 FQGNSA. Here the CDR3 reads CASSLQTGNEKLFF. The CDR3 DNA reads TGTGCCAGCAGCTTACAAACGGGTAATGAAAAACTGTTTTTT. Combining the CDR3 with reference TRBV7-2 and TRBJ1-4 gives the whole variable domain GAGVSQSPSNKVTEKGKDVELRCDPISGHTALYWYRQSLGQGLEFLIYFQGNSAPDKSGLPSDRFSAERTGGSVSTLTIQRTQQEDSAVYLCASSLQTGNEKLFFGSGTQLSVL.

This clone was seen only once. The V and J genes are TRBV27 and TRBJ1-5; 11 nucleotides line up with TRBD1. CDR1 MNHEY and CDR2 SMNVEV come from the germline V gene (reference sequence). J gave up 6 bases and V 5 bases, and 15 bases lay outside the gene matches. This CDR3 comprises 18 residues. CDR3 amino acids: CASSTTGTGGSKGQPQHF. CDR3 bases: TGTGCCAGCAGTACAACCGGGACAGGGGGATCGAAAGGTCAGCCCCAGCATTTT.

The chain is built from TRBV7-3 and TRBJ2-1, with D maybe TRBD1 (6 bases). This CDR3 comprises 15 residues. Trimming pared 6 bases from V and 3 bases from J, leaving 15 bases between. From germline, CDR1 is SGHTA and CDR2 FQGTGA. Here the CDR3 reads CASSLRDTFYNEQFF. The CDR3 DNA is TGTGCCAGCAGTCTCCGGGACACCTTCTACAATGAGCAGTTCTTC.